These 26 T cell receptor beta chains originate from one sample sequenced in a study of blood T cell repertoires in COVID-19. The data were produced by immunoSEQ multiplex PCR, yet TCRdb's version contains in-frame clones alone and is incomplete. The data show some 260,000 clones, approximately 86% seen once. The sequencing sample was made of peripheral blood. The receptors come from a woman older than 75 with active or convalescent COVID-19.

The V gene is TRBV2, the J gene TRBJ1-2, with TRBD1 identical over 11 bases. V lost 6 bases to trimming and J lost 4 bases; unmatched junction nucleotides: 10. The germline V gene has CDR1 SNHLY and CDR2 FYNNEI. The CDR3 covers 16 residues. The CDR3 loop reads CASSGQDRGQVYGYTF. The CDR3 DNA reads as TGTGCCAGCAGCGGTCAGGACAGGGGGCAAGTCTATGGCTACACCTTC. Full variable domain (outside the CDR3, taken from reference TRBV2 and TRBJ1-2): EPEVTQTPSHQVTQMGQEVILRCVPISNHLYFYWYRQILGQKVEFLVSFYNNEISEKSEIFDDQFSVERPDGSNFTLKIRSTKLEDSAMYFCASSGQDRGQVYGYTFGSGTRLTVV.

V and J are TRBV9 and TRBJ1-2, with D unclear. Germline CDR1 reads SGDLS; CDR2 reads YYNGEE. CDR3 size: 13 residues. V was shortened by 1 base and J by 6 bases, with 10 bases between the two germline ends. The CDR3 protein is CASSVSIANGYTF. The CDR3 nucleotides read TGTGCCAGCAGCGTATCTATTGCGAATGGCTACACCTTC.

The rearrangement joins TRBV29-1 to TRBJ1-3; 8 bases are a match to TRBD1. The CDR3 covers 16 residues. Losses at the gene ends were 4 bases for V and 4 bases for J; bases not matched to a gene: 12. Germline CDR1 is SQVTM and CDR2 is ANQGSEA. The CDR3 reads CSVVGAWQGAGNTIYF. The CDR3 DNA reads as TGCAGCGTTGTAGGGGCTTGGCAGGGGGCCGGAAACACCATATATTTT.

The chain employs TRBV19 and TRBJ1-2; TRBD1 is a possible D gene (5 bases). Germline-derived CDR1 and CDR2 are LNHDA and SQIVND (reference sequence). Trimming stripped 4 bases from V and 4 bases from J, with 28 bases between. This CDR3 region has 19 residues. The CDR3 DNA follows: TGTGCCAGTAGTACAATGGGGACTCGGGGCGCCTCCTGGGGCTATGGCTACACCTTC. It yields the protein CASSTMGTRGASWGYGYTF.

This chain links TRBV6-5 with TRBJ1-3; 8 positions agree with TRBD1. This CDR3 is 14 amino acids long. The ends lost 6 bases at V and 4 bases at J; junction bases unmatched: 5. Germline V CDR1 and CDR2: MNHEY, SVGAGI. The CDR3 coding sequence is TGTGCCAGCAGCGTCCAGGGGGCAGGAAACACCATATATTTT. Translation gives CASSVQGAGNTIYF.

The genes are TRBV5-1 and TRBJ2-7; 8 nucleotides align to TRBD1. After removal of 4 bases from V and 2 bases from J, the junction contained 5 bases not matched to a gene. The V gene's germline CDR1 is SGHRS and CDR2 YFSETQ. The CDR3 runs 14 residues. For the CDR3, the DNA is TGCGCCAGCAGCAGGGACAGGACGACCTACGAGCAGTACTTC. As protein: CASSRDRTTYEQYF.

J is TRBJ1-6 and V is TRBV4-2; tentative D call: TRBD1 (6 bases). The CDR3 totals 15 residues. V lost 1 base and J lost 7, with 11 bases in between. The V gene's germline CDR1 is LGHNA and CDR2 YNFKEQ. The CDR3 here is CASSQGGQGNSPLHF. The CDR3 DNA reads as TGTGCCAGCAGCCAAGGCGGTCAGGGGAATTCACCCCTCCACTTT.

Details on this clone: Other DNA sequences within the sample encode an identical CDR3. This rearrangement joins TRBV12-3 or TRBV12-4 to TRBJ2-2, with TRBD2 identical over 7 bases. This CDR3 has 13 amino acids. J lost 6 bases, V lost 3 bases, and 1 base had no gene match. CDR3 sequence (DNA): TGTGCCAGCAGTTTGGGAGGGCCCGGGGAGCTGTTTTTT. Its translation: CASSLGGPGELFF.

The chain carries TRBV4-1 and TRBJ1-5; D unclear. Trimming took off 0 bases at V and 0 bases at J, with 12 bases between the two ends. CDR3 size: 17 residues. Germline values: CDR1 MGHRA, CDR2 YSYEKL. CDR3 sequence (DNA): TGCGCCAGCAGCCAAGAGACTCGGATTAATAGCAATCAGCCCCAGCATTTT. Its translation is CASSQETRINSNQPQHF.

V gene TRBV29-1 combines with J gene TRBJ1-2; D call uncertain. The germline V gene has CDR1 SQVTM and CDR2 ANQGSEA. The V and J ends lost 7 bases and 0 bases respectively, with 9 bases between them. The CDR3 is made up of 12 amino acids. The CDR3 coding sequence is TGCAGCGCCACACTAGCTAACTATGGCTACACCTTC. Translated: CSATLANYGYTF.

The chain combines TRBV7-9 with TRBJ1-6; no clear D. This CDR3 comprises 15 residues. Germline loops: CDR1 SEHNR, CDR2 FQNEAQ (reference sequence). V gave up 5 bases and J gave up 8 bases, with 16 bases separating them. Here the CDR3 reads CASSSGDGSYSPLHF. CDR3 nucleotides: TGTGCCAGCAGCAGTGGAGACGGGTCTTATTCACCCCTCCACTTT.

The rearrangement joins TRBV6-2 or TRBV6-3 to TRBJ2-5, with 9 nucleotides matching TRBD1. CDR1 is MNHEY and CDR2 is SVGEGT in the germline V gene. The V gene end was trimmed by 2 bases and the J gene end by 5 bases; junction bases not matched to a gene: 6. CDR3 length equals 15 residues. CDR3 sequence (DNA): TGTGCCAGCAGTTACCTAAAACAGGGGGCGGAGACCCAGTACTTC. Residues: CASSYLKQGAETQYF.

The rearrangement links TRBV6-5 to TRBJ2-3, with D perhaps TRBD2 (6 bases). CDR1 and CDR2 (germline): MNHEY, SVGAGI. The V gene lost 5 bases and the J gene lost 3 bases, with 15 bases spanning the gap. This CDR3 is 15 amino acids long. The CDR3 DNA is TGTGCCAGCAGTCCGAATGGGGCGGGAACAGATACGCAGTATTTT. Translating it yields CASSPNGAGTDTQYF.

This clone has more than one count but fewer than ten. Other DNA sequences in the same sample also yield this CDR3. V is TRBV5-1 and J is TRBJ1-1; perhaps TRBD1 as D (5 bases). Per the germline V gene, CDR1 is SGHRS and CDR2 is YFSETQ. V was pared by 0 bases and J by 1 base, with 7 bases between. The CDR3 runs to 14 residues. The CDR3 bases are TGCGCCAGCAGCTTGGCAGGACAGAACACTGAAGCTTTCTTT. Protein sequence: CASSLAGQNTEAFF.

This clone was detected a few times. The chain carries TRBV30 and TRBJ1-1, with 9 positions matching TRBD1. The V gene's germline CDR1 is GTSNPN and CDR2 SVGIG (reference sequence). There are 14 residues in the CDR3. V gave up 8 bases and J gave up 1 base; unmatched junction bases: 8. The CDR3 DNA reads as TGTGCCGGGGGGACAGGGAGTAGGAACACTGAAGCTTTCTTT. This encodes CAGGTGSRNTEAFF.

With respect to this clone: The sample contains more than one DNA sequence encoding this CDR3. The chain uses TRBV5-1 and TRBJ1-4; 7 bases map to TRBD1. This CDR3 spans 14 amino acids. Unmatched junction bases numbered 7, after V lost 3 bases and J lost 8 bases. CDR1 and CDR2 from the germline V gene are SGHRS and YFSETQ. In nucleotides, the CDR3 is TGCGCCAGCAGCTCGACAGGGCTTAACGAAAAACTGTTTTTT. It yields the protein CASSSTGLNEKLFF.

This chain uses TRBV3-1 (or the pseudogene TRBV3-2) with TRBJ1-3; 7 bases map to TRBD1. Germline values: CDR1 LGHDT, CDR2 YNNKEL (reference sequence). The V segment lost 3 bases and the J segment 4 bases; nucleotides outside the gene matches: 9. The CDR3 has 16 residues. The CDR3 bases are TGTGCCAGCAGCCATTCCCTACAGGGGAGCGGAAACACCATATATTTT. This encodes CASSHSLQGSGNTIYF.

This chain joins TRBV24-1 and TRBJ2-7; the match to TRBD1 covers 7 bases. CDR3 size: 15 residues. The germline CDR1 and CDR2 sequences are KGHDR and SFDVKD. Trimming cost V 3 bases and J 0 bases; bases outside gene matches: 4. CDR3 coding DNA: TGTGCCACCAGTGATCCAGGGGGACCCTCCTACGAGCAGTACTTC. Amino acids: CATSDPGGPSYEQYF.

The genes are TRBV28 and TRBJ1-3; 7 nucleotides line up with TRBD1. Per germline, CDR1 MDHEN and CDR2 SYDVKM. Trimming took 5 bases from V and 5 from J; bases not matched to a gene: 6. The CDR3 has 14 residues. The CDR3 sequence is CASSTPTGRNTIYF. Here the CDR3 DNA reads TGTGCCAGCAGTACCCCGACAGGGCGAAACACCATATATTTT. The full variable domain, with the rest looked up from reference TRBV28 and TRBJ1-3, is DVKVTQSSRYLVKRTGEKVFLECVQDMDHENMFWYRQDPGLGLRLIYFSYDVKMKEKGDIPEGYSVSREKKERFSLILESASTNQTSMYLCASSTPTGRNTIYFGEGSWLTVV.

V and J are TRBV23-1 and TRBJ2-2; a weak D match, TRBD2 (5 bases). TRBV23-1 is an ORF, and what it does is uncertain. CDR3 length: 19 residues. V was pared by 0 bases and J by 4 bases, with 21 bases between. Written as DNA, the CDR3 is TGCGCCAGCAGTCAATCCCGACACCGTGGAGGAGCGCCCACCGGGGAGCTGTTTTTT. It codes for CASSQSRHRGGAPTGELFF.

J is TRBJ1-2 and V is TRBV4-2; possibly TRBD1 for D (6 bases). The ends were cut back, 2 bases at V and 2 bases at J, with 9 bases in the middle. The CDR3 consists of 14 residues. Germline loops: CDR1 LGHNA, CDR2 YNFKEQ. The CDR3 reads CASSQPGQNYGYTF. CDR3 nucleotide sequence: TGTGCCAGCAGCCAACCAGGACAGAACTATGGCTACACCTTC.

The chain employs TRBV28 and TRBJ1-3, with a weak D call TRBD1 (5 bases). The CDR3 runs to 17 residues. The V end was cut by 10 bases, the J end by 0 bases, with 22 bases between. Germline V gives CDR1 MDHEN, CDR2 SYDVKM. CDR3 bases: TGTGCCATAACTATCGGGGGTGGAACCAGCTCTGGAAACACCATATATTTT. Protein sequence: CAITIGGGTSSGNTIYF.

This sequence joins TRBV20-1 and TRBJ2-7; 8 positions match TRBD1. The junction had 8 bases not matched to a gene; V was cut back by 7 bases and J by 9 bases. Germline loops: CDR1 DFQATT, CDR2 SNEGSKA (reference sequence). The CDR3 totals 11 residues. The CDR3 loop reads CSGLDRAAQYF. The CDR3 DNA follows: TGCAGTGGTCTGGACAGGGCAGCGCAGTACTTC.

The genes are TRBV7-9 and TRBJ2-3; TRBD2 aligns across 13 bases. CDR1 is SEHNR and CDR2 is FQNEAQ in the germline V gene (reference sequence). The CDR3 totals 16 residues. V gave up 5 bases and J gave up 6 bases; unmatched junction bases: 8. For the CDR3, the DNA is TGTGCCAGCAGCCCCGGACTAGCGGGAGTTTCCGATACGCAGTATTTT. It codes for CASSPGLAGVSDTQYF.

The chain links TRBV7-9 to TRBJ1-1; D is ambiguous. Germline V lookup: CDR1 SEHNR, CDR2 FQNEAQ (reference sequence). The CDR3 length is 14 residues. V lost 5 bases and J lost 3, with 13 bases in between. For the CDR3, the DNA is TGTGCCAGCAGCCCGTGGAGGGAGGACACTGAAGCTTTCTTT. Translated: CASSPWREDTEAFF.

The V gene is TRBV28, the J gene TRBJ2-7, with TRBD2 matching over 8 bases. J was trimmed by 3 bases and V by 7 bases; bases with no gene match: 5. The CDR3 loop spans 13 amino acids. Germline CDR1 MDHEN, CDR2 SYDVKM. CDR3 bases: TGTGCCAGCACTACGGGGGGGGGCTACGAGCAGTACTTC. Translated, it gives CASTTGGGYEQYF.